Listed here are 28 T cell receptor beta chains from one sample, sequenced in a study of technical replicates of blood from several donors. The repertoire was sequenced with immunoSEQ multiplex PCR; TCRdb's copy has only in-frame clones and lacks some. The table records tens of thousands of clones, around 94% of them present only once. Sequenced sample: T cells isolated from PBMCs. These receptors came from a human donor in good health.

This sequence joins TRBV14 and TRBJ1-2; TRBD1 agrees at 8 bases. CDR1 SGHDN and CDR2 FVKESK come from the germline V gene. The J segment lost 3 bases and the V segment lost 6 bases, leaving 3 bases of the junction unmatched. This CDR3 region has 13 residues. The CDR3 is CASSPTGDYGYTF. CDR3 nucleotide sequence: TGTGCCAGCAGTCCGACAGGGGACTATGGCTACACCTTC.

This clone was counted between two and nine times. This sequence joins TRBV5-4 and TRBJ2-3; the D gene is possibly TRBD2 (6 bases). Germline V gene lookup returns CDR1 SGHNT and CDR2 YYREEE (reference sequence). V lost 2 bases and J lost 1, with 14 bases in between. The CDR3 runs to 16 residues. The CDR3 region has the DNA TGTGCCAGCAGCTTTTCACGTTCGGGAGGCACAGATACGCAGTATTTT. Its protein product is CASSFSRSGGTDTQYF.

The chain combines TRBV25-1 with TRBJ2-1, with 9 bases fitting TRBD2. Germline CDR1 reads MGHDK; CDR2 reads SYGVNS. V lost 5 bases to trimming and J lost 8 bases; unmatched junction nucleotides: 10. The CDR3 covers 15 residues. The CDR3 sequence is CASSTNSGREYEQFF. The CDR3 region has the DNA TGTGCCAGCAGTACAAATAGCGGGAGAGAGTATGAGCAGTTCTTC.

The chain employs TRBV11-2 and TRBJ2-7; perhaps TRBD2 as D (5 bases). Germline CDR1 reads SGHAT; CDR2 reads FQNNGV. V was shortened by 4 bases and J by 2 bases, with 12 bases between the two germline ends. The CDR3 totals 14 residues. Written as DNA, the CDR3 is TGTGCCAGCAGCTCAGTACGGGGTGCCTACGAGCAGTACTTC. Amino acid sequence: CASSSVRGAYEQYF.

The J gene is TRBJ1-1, the V gene TRBV7-2; 9 nucleotides match TRBD1. Germline CDR1 reads SGHTA; CDR2 reads FQGNSA. The CDR3 is 15 residues long. Trimming cost V 7 bases and J 0 bases; bases outside gene matches: 6. CDR3 nucleotides: TGTGCCAGCACCGGGACAGGGAGCATGAACACTGAAGCTTTCTTT. Its protein product is CASTGTGSMNTEAFF.

The rearrangement links TRBV7-9 to TRBJ1-6; TRBD1 is a possible D gene (6 bases). The CDR3 sequence is 14 residues long. V lost 5 bases, J lost 9 bases, and 14 bases lay in between. CDR1 and CDR2 from the germline V gene are SEHNR and FQNEAQ (reference sequence). The DNA of the CDR3 is TGTGCCAGCAGCAAGGACAGAAATTCTTCACCCCTCCACTTT. It yields the protein CASSKDRNSSPLHF.

V is TRBV19 and J is TRBJ2-7, with D perhaps matching TRBD1 (5 bases). This CDR3 contains 13 residues. Germline-derived CDR1 and CDR2 are LNHDA and SQIVND (reference sequence). V lost 3 bases to trimming and J lost 6 bases, with 12 bases between them. CDR3 amino acids: CASSMASGREQYF. The CDR3 nucleotides are TGTGCCAGTAGTATGGCTTCAGGGCGCGAGCAGTACTTC.

The genes are TRBV20-1 and TRBJ1-2; no firm D call. Trimming removed 5 bases from V and 7 bases from J, with 11 bases in between. From germline, CDR1 is DFQATT and CDR2 SNEGSKA (reference sequence). The CDR3 length is 11 residues. The CDR3 spells CSAGPRGGYTF. CDR3 sequence (DNA): TGCAGTGCTGGCCCCCGGGGTGGCTACACCTTC.

This clone was counted only a few times. The CDR3 protein is CASSASPGIMNNSPLHF. The CDR3, as DNA: TGTGCCAGCAGCGCCTCTCCGGGGATTATGAATAATTCACCCCTCCACTTT. The chain carries TRBV9 and TRBJ1-6; no reliable D call. Trimming pared 3 bases from V and 5 bases from J, leaving 18 bases between. The CDR3 has 17 residues. Germline V gives CDR1 SGDLS, CDR2 YYNGEE.

This sequence joins TRBV5-1 and TRBJ1-5; perhaps TRBD1 as D (5 bases). The CDR3 is 13 amino acids. Germline assignment: CDR1 SGHRS and CDR2 YFSETQ. Trimming removed 3 bases from V and 7 bases from J, with 11 bases in between. The CDR3 DNA sequence: TGCGCCAGCAGCTGGGAGGGGTCCCAGCCCCAGCATTTT. It yields the protein CASSWEGSQPQHF.

The chain employs TRBV7-9 and TRBJ1-5; a possible D gene is TRBD1 (5 bases). Germline loops: CDR1 SEHNR, CDR2 FQNEAQ (reference sequence). V was clipped by 5 bases and J by 1 base, with 12 bases between them. The CDR3 covers 15 residues. The CDR3 loop is CASSADSYSNQPQHF. DNA for the CDR3: TGTGCCAGCAGCGCCGACAGTTACAGCAATCAGCCCCAGCATTTT.

This rearrangement joins TRBV5-1 to TRBJ2-5, with 11 bases aligning to TRBD1. V gave up 4 bases and J gave up 5 bases; unmatched junction bases: 10. The CDR3 runs to 16 residues. Germline CDR1 and CDR2: SGHRS and YFSETQ. The chain's CDR3 is CASSHRDRGSLETQYF. In nucleotides, the CDR3 is TGCGCCAGCAGCCACCGGGACAGGGGGTCCCTGGAGACCCAGTACTTC.

The chain employs TRBV4-1 and TRBJ2-1; D unclear. CDR3 length equals 15 residues. Per the germline V gene, CDR1 is MGHRA and CDR2 is YSYEKL. Trimming removed 0 bases from V and 0 bases from J, with 6 bases in between. CDR3 nucleotides: TGCGCCAGCAGCCAAGATCCGAGCTCCTACAATGAGCAGTTCTTC. Encoded protein: CASSQDPSSYNEQFF.

The chain employs TRBV23-1 and TRBJ1-5; 10 bases align to TRBD1. TRBV23-1 is flagged as an ORF with uncertain function. J was trimmed by 6 bases and V by 5 bases; bases with no gene match: 7. CDR3 length: 15 amino acids. The CDR3 sequence: CASSLWTGGSQPQHF. Here the CDR3 DNA reads TGCGCCAGCAGTTTATGGACAGGGGGTTCTCAGCCCCAGCATTTT.

The chain has TRBV7-9 and TRBJ2-4; 8 positions match TRBD2. J lost 3 bases, V lost 8 bases, and 12 bases had no gene match. The CDR3 runs 16 residues. The V gene's germline CDR1 is SEHNR and CDR2 FQNEAQ (reference sequence). Here the CDR3 reads CASSLTGGAVKNIQYF. For the CDR3, the DNA is TGTGCCAGCTCACTAACCGGGGGGGCCGTCAAAAACATTCAGTACTTC.

The table lists this clone with a count of one. This chain uses TRBV25-1 with TRBJ2-1; possible D gene TRBD1, 5 bases. The CDR3 length is 13 residues. The germline V gene encodes CDR1 MGHDK and CDR2 SYGVNS. V was shortened by 5 bases and J by 8 bases, with 13 bases between the two germline ends. The CDR3 nucleotides are TGTGCCAGCAGTAAGGGGCTAGTGGATGAGCAGTTCTTC. This encodes CASSKGLVDEQFF.

The chain links TRBV27 to TRBJ2-1; D is perhaps TRBD2 (6 bases). The ends were cut back, 5 bases at V and 8 bases at J, with 19 bases in the middle. The CDR3 contains 15 residues. CDR1 is MNHEY, CDR2 SMNVEV, per germline (reference sequence). The CDR3 bases are TGTGCCAGCAGTGAAGATCGGGACTTGGGGTATGAGCAGTTCTTC. The encoded protein is CASSEDRDLGYEQFF.

The genes are TRBV4-1 and TRBJ2-5; maybe TRBD1 (7 bases). The end of the DNA aligns better with TRBJ2-7, so the J call may be wrong. The CDR3 has 16 amino acids. Germline loops: CDR1 MGHRA, CDR2 YSYEKL. The CDR3 DNA follows: TGCGCCAGCAGCCAGCGGGACAGTTTGGACTTGTTCGAGCAGTACTTC. Protein product: CASSQRDSLDLFEQYF.

CDR3 nucleotide sequence: TGCGCCAGCAGCCAACCCATTGGTGGGGTCAGGGTGACAGATACGCAGTATTTT. Translation gives CASSQPIGGVRVTDTQYF. The chain has TRBV4-1 and TRBJ2-3, with a weak D call TRBD1 (5 bases). V was pared by 2 bases and J by 3 bases, with 21 bases between. CDR3 length: 18 amino acids. The germline V gene encodes CDR1 MGHRA and CDR2 YSYEKL.

The rearrangement uses TRBV11-1 and TRBJ2-7; 7 nucleotides line up with TRBD2. Germline V gene sequence: CDR1 SGHAT, CDR2 FQDESV (reference sequence). The CDR3 has 16 residues. The ends lost 3 bases at V and 0 bases at J; junction bases unmatched: 8. DNA of the CDR3: TGTGCCAGCAGCTTTGCGGCGGGAGCCATCTCCTACGAGCAGTACTTC. It translates to CASSFAAGAISYEQYF.

The chain carries TRBV18 and TRBJ2-3; perhaps TRBD1 as D (6 bases). The CDR3 consists of 15 residues. The germline V gene has CDR1 KGHSH and CDR2 LQKENI. Trimming removed 8 bases at V and 2 bases at J, with 17 bases between. CDR3 residues: CASTTGLKTTDTQYF. CDR3 in DNA: TGTGCCAGCACGACAGGTCTAAAGACCACAGATACGCAGTATTTT. Combining the CDR3 with reference TRBV18 and TRBJ2-3 gives the whole variable domain NAGVMQNPRHLVRRRGQEARLRCSPMKGHSHVYWYRQLPEEGLKFMVYLQKENIIDESGMPKERFSAEFPKEGPSILRIQQVVRGDSAAYFCASTTGLKTTDTQYFGPGTRLTVL.

The gene calls are TRBV19 and TRBJ1-2; 8 nucleotides align to TRBD1. The junction had 11 bases not matched to a gene; V was cut back by 1 base and J by 10 bases. Germline values: CDR1 LNHDA, CDR2 SQIVND (reference sequence). The CDR3 has 15 residues. The CDR3 sequence is CASSIGPGTGEFYTF. The CDR3 nucleotides read TGTGCCAGTAGTATAGGCCCCGGGACAGGAGAATTCTACACCTTC.

A word on this clone: At one end, the junction sequence differs from germline, possibly due to a read error. The CDR3 loop reads CAISDVRAQFF. Here the CDR3 DNA reads TGTGCCATCAGTGACGTCAGGGCTCAATTTTTT. V and J are TRBV10-3 and TRBJ1-1; tentatively, D is TRBD1 (5 bases). The CDR3 spans 11 residues. Germline values: CDR1 ENHRY, CDR2 SYGVKD.

The rearrangement links TRBV11-1 to TRBJ2-7, with 10 positions matching TRBD1. V shed 5 bases and J 3 bases; nucleotides not matched to a gene: 13. Per the germline V gene, CDR1 is SGHAT and CDR2 is FQDESV (reference sequence). The CDR3 contains 17 residues. CDR3 residues: CASSPTADRGHNYEQYF. The CDR3 coding sequence is TGTGCCAGCAGCCCTACTGCTGACAGGGGGCATAACTACGAGCAGTACTTC.

This clone was counted a single time. The chain has TRBV29-1 and TRBJ2-1, with TRBD1 identical over 9 bases. The CDR3 is 16 amino acids. Per the germline V gene, CDR1 is SQVTM and CDR2 is ANQGSEA. J lost 5 bases, V lost 5 bases, and 13 bases had no gene match. CDR3 coding DNA: TGCAGCGTTTTCTCCCTACCGGGACAGGGTAACAATGAGCAGTTCTTC. Its translation: CSVFSLPGQGNNEQFF.

V gene TRBV7-9 combines with J gene TRBJ2-1, with TRBD2 matching 7 bases. CDR3 size: 11 residues. After removal of 6 bases from V and 10 bases from J, the junction contained 3 bases not matched to a gene. CDR1 SEHNR and CDR2 FQNEAQ come from the germline V gene (reference sequence). CDR3 in amino acids: CASRSGLEQFF. The DNA for the CDR3 is TGTGCCAGCAGGTCGGGACTAGAGCAGTTCTTC.

The chain links TRBV5-1 to TRBJ2-2; 9 bases line up with TRBD2. Germline V gene sequence: CDR1 SGHRS, CDR2 YFSETQ. This CDR3 region has 16 residues. After removal of 4 bases from V and 1 base from J, the junction contained 5 bases not matched to a gene. The CDR3 nucleotides are TGCGCCAGCAGCAACCGAGCGGGAGGGAACACCGGGGAGCTGTTTTTT. Encoded protein: CASSNRAGGNTGELFF. The full variable domain, with the rest looked up from reference TRBV5-1 and TRBJ2-2, is KAGVTQTPRYLIKTRGQQVTLSCSPISGHRSVSWYQQTPGQGLQFLFEYFSETQRNKGNFPGRFSGRQFSNSRSEMNVSTLELGDSALYLCASSNRAGGNTGELFFGEGSRLTVL.

V usage is TRBV10-3 and J usage is TRBJ2-7; 10 bases align to TRBD2. The CDR3 extends over 14 amino acids. The junction had 0 bases not matched to a gene; V was cut back by 4 bases and J by 0 bases. Germline V gives CDR1 ENHRY, CDR2 SYGVKD. DNA of the CDR3: TGTGCCATCAGTGGGACTAGCGGCTCCTACGAGCAGTACTTC. As protein: CAISGTSGSYEQYF.